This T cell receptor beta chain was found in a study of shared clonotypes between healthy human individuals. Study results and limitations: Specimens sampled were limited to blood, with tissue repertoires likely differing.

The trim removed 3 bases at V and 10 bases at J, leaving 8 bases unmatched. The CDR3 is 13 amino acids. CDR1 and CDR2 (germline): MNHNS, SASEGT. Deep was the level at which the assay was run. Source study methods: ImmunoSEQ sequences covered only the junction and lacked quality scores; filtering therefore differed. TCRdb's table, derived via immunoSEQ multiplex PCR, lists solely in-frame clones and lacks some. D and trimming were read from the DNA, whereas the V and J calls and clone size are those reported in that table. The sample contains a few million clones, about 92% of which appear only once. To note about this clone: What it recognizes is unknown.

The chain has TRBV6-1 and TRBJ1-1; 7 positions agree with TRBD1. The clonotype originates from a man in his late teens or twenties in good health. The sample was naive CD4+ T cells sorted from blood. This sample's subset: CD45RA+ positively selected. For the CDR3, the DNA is TGTGCCAGCAGTGACCGACAGGGTTTGGGAGCTTTCTTT. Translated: CASSDRQGLGAFF.